This T cell receptor (beta chain) appears in the sequencing data of a study of blood T cell repertoires in COVID-19. Clones were read by immunoSEQ multiplex PCR, and TCRdb kept only the in-frame ones, dropping some. Among about 73,000 clones listed, 65% to 90% were seen once. The CDR3 spans 15 residues. Germline V gene lookup returns CDR1 MNHNS and CDR2 SASEGT. V was cut by 2 bases and J by 1 base, with 8 bases left in between. Sequencing was carried out using peripheral blood. The receptor comes from a woman in her sixties or seventies with acute or convalescent COVID-19. The chain links TRBV6-1 to TRBJ2-2; D is ambiguous. DNA of the CDR3: TGTGCCAGCAGTGAATCTAGATTGAACACCGGGGAGCTGTTTTTT. Its translation is CASSESRLNTGELFF.